What follows is one T cell receptor (beta chain) and its context. The source of the sample is a study of blood T cell repertoires in COVID-19. Study background: The United States, Italy and Spain were the sources of the acute and convalescent COVID-19 samples. PBMCs, B-cell-depleted T cells, or T cells were the source of the cDNA or gDNA that made up the material.

In germline, CDR1 is SGHKS, CDR2 YYEKEE (reference sequence). V lost 1 base, J lost 7 bases, and 2 bases stayed unmatched. This CDR3 has 14 amino acids. Study processing details: Amplification of reference gene primers was used by the study to estimate nucleated cell counts. Libraries were prepared by immunoSEQ multiplex PCR; TCRdb keeps only in-frame clonotypes and omits some of them. That table gives V, J and clone size, and the DNA gave D and trimming. The profile covers 200,000 to 300,000 clones, with about 83% appearing a single time and 9% to 15% taken by the ten largest. The sequence derives from a man older than 75 with acute or convalescent COVID-19. Input material: peripheral blood. The chain has TRBV5-5 and TRBJ1-4; TRBD1 matches at 9 bases. CDR3 sequence (DNA): TGTGCCAGCAGCTTGAGACAGGGGGGTGAAAAACTGTTTTTT. It translates to CASSLRQGGEKLFF.